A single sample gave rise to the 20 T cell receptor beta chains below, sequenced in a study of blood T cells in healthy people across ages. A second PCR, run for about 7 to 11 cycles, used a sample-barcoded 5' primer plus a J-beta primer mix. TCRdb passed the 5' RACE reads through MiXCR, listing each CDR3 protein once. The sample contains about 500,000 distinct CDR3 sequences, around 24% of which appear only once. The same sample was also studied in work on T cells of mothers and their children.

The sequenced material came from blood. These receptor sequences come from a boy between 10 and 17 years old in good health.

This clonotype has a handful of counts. As DNA, the CDR3 is TGTGCCAGCAGCTGGGCCAGGGGGGACACAGATACGCAGTATTTT. It specifies CASSWARGDTDTQYF. The chain employs TRBV5-5 and TRBJ2-3, with D perhaps TRBD1 (7 bases). This CDR3 has 15 residues. Trimming left V 3 bases short and J 2 bases short, with 13 bases between. CDR1 is SGHKS and CDR2 is YYEKEE in the germline V gene (reference sequence).

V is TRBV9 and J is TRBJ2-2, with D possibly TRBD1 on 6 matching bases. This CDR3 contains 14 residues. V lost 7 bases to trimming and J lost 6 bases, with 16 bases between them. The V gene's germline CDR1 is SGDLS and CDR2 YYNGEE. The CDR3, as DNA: TGTGCCAGCGCCGGACAGATCCAGGCCGGGGAGCTGTTTTTT. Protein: CASAGQIQAGELFF.

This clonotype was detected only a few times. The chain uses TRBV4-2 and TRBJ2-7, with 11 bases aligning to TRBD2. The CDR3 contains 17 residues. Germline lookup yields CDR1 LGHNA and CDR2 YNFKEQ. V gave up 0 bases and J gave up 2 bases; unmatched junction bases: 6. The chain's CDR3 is CASSQDRGTSGAYEQYF. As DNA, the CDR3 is TGTGCCAGCAGCCAAGATAGGGGGACTAGCGGTGCCTACGAGCAGTACTTC.

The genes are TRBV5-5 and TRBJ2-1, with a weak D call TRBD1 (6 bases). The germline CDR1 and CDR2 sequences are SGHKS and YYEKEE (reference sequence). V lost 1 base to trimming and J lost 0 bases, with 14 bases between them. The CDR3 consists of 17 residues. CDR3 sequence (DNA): TGTGCCAGCAGCTTGTTGGCAGGGACAACCTCCTACAATGAGCAGTTCTTC. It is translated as CASSLLAGTTSYNEQFF.

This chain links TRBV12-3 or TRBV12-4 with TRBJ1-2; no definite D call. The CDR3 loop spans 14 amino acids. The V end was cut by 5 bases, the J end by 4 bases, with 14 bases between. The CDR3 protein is CASSPGGFGYGYTF. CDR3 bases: TGTGCCAGCAGTCCGGGTGGTTTCGGCTATGGCTACACCTTC.

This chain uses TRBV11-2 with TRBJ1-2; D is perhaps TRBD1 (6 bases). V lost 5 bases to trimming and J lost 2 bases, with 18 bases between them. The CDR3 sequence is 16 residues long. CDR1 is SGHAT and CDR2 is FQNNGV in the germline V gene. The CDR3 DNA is TGTGCCAGCAGCAGAAAGTCAGGGGCGGTGAACTATGGCTACACCTTC. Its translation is CASSRKSGAVNYGYTF. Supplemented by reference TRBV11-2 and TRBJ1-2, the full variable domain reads EAGVAQSPRYKIIEKRQSVAFWCNPISGHATLYWYQQILGQGPKLLIQFQNNGVVDDSQLPKDRFSAERLKGVDSTLKIQPAKLEDSAVYLCASSRKSGAVNYGYTFGSGTRLTVV.

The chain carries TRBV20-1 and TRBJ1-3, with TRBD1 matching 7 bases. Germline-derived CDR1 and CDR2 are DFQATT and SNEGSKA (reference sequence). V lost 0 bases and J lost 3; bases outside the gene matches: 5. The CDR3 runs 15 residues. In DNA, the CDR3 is TGCAGTGCTAGAGAATGGAGGGGGCATGGAAACACCATATATTTT. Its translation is CSAREWRGHGNTIYF.

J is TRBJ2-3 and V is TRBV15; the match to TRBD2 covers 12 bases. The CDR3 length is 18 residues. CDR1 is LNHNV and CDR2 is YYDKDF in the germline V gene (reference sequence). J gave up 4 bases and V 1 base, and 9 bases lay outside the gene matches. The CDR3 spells CATSRGSLAGGIPDTQYF. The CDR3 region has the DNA TGTGCCACCAGCAGAGGGTCCCTAGCGGGGGGGATCCCAGATACGCAGTATTTT.

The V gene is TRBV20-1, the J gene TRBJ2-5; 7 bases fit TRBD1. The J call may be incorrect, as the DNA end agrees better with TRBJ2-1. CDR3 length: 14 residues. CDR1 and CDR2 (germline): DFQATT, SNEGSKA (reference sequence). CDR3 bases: TGCAGTGCTAGCCGACAGGGAAGTATCTATGAGCAGTTCTTC. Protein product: CSASRQGSIYEQFF.

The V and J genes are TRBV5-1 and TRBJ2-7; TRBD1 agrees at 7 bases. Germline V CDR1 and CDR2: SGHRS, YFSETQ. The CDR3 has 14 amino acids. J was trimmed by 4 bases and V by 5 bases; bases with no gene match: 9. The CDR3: CASRMGTDTYEQYF. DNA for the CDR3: TGCGCCAGCAGGATGGGGACAGACACGTACGAGCAGTACTTC.

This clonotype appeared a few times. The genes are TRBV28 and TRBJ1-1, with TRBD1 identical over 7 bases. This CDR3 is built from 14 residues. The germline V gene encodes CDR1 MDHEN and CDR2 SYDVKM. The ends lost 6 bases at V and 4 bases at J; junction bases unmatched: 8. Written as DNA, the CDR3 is TGTGCCAGCAGGCCGCAGGGGGTTCGCACTGAAGCTTTCTTT. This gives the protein CASRPQGVRTEAFF. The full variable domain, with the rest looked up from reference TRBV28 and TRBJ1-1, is DVKVTQSSRYLVKRTGEKVFLECVQDMDHENMFWYRQDPGLGLRLIYFSYDVKMKEKGDIPEGYSVSREKKERFSLILESASTNQTSMYLCASRPQGVRTEAFFGQGTRLTVV.

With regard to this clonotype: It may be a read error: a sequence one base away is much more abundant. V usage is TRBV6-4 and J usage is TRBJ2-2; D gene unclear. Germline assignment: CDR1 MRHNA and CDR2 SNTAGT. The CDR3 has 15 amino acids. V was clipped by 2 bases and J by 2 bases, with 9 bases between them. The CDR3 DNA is TGTGCCAGCAGTGACGGCGGCGGCAACACCGGGGAGCTGTTTTTT. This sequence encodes CASSDGGGNTGELFF.

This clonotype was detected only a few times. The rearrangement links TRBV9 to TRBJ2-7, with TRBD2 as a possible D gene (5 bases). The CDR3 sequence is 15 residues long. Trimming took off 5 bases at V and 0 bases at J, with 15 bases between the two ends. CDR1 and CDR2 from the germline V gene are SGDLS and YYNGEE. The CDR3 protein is CASRSKDWPSYEQYF. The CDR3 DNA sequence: TGTGCCAGCAGGTCTAAGGACTGGCCCTCCTACGAGCAGTACTTC. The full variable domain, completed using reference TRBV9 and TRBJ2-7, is DSGVTQTPKHLITATGQRVTLRCSPRSGDLSVYWYQQSLDQGLQFLIQYYNGEERAKGNILERFSAQQFPDLHSELNLSSLELGDSALYFCASRSKDWPSYEQYFGPGTRLTVT.

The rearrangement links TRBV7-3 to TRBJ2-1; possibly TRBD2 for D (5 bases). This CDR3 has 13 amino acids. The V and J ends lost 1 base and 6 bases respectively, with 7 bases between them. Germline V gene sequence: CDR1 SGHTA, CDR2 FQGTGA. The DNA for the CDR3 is TGTGCCAGCAGCTTAATAGAGGGCAATGAGCAGTTCTTC. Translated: CASSLIEGNEQFF.

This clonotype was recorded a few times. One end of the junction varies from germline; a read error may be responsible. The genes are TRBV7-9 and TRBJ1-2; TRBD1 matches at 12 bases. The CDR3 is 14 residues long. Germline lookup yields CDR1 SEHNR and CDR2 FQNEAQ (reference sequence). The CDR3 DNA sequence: TGTGCCAGCAGCTTGGGACAGGGGGCTTCTGGCCACACCTTC. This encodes CASSLGQGASGHTF.

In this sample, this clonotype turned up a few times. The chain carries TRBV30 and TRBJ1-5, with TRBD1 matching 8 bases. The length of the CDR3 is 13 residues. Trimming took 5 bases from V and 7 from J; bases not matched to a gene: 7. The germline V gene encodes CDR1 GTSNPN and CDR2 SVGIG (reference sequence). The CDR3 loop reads CAWSRDRQQPQHF. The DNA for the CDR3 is TGTGCCTGGTCCCGGGACAGGCAACAGCCCCAGCATTTT.

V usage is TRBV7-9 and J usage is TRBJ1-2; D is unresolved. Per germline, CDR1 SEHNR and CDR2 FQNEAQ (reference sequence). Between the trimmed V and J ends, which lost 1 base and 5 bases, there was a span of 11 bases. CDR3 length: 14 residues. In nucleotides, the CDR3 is TGTGCCAGCAGCTTAGAACCCAGGACTTATGGCTACACCTTC. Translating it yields CASSLEPRTYGYTF.

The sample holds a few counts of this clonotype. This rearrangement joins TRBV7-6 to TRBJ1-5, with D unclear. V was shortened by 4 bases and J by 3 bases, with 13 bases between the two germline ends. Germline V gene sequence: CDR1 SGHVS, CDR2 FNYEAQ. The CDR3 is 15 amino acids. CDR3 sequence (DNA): TGTGCCAGCAGCTCGGTGCCCGGTCTCAATCAGCCCCAGCATTTT. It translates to CASSSVPGLNQPQHF.

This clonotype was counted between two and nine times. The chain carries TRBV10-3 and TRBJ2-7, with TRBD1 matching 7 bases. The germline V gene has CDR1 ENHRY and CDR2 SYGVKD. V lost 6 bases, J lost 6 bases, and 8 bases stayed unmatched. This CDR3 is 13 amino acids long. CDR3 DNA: TGTGCCATCAGGATGACAGGGAATGGCGAGCAGTACTTC. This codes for CAIRMTGNGEQYF.

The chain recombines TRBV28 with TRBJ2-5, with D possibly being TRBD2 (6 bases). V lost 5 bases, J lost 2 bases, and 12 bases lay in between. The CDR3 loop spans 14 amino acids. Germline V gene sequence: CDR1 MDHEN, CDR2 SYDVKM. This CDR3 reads CASSRLELQETQYF. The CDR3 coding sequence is TGTGCCAGCAGTAGACTAGAGTTGCAAGAGACCCAGTACTTC.